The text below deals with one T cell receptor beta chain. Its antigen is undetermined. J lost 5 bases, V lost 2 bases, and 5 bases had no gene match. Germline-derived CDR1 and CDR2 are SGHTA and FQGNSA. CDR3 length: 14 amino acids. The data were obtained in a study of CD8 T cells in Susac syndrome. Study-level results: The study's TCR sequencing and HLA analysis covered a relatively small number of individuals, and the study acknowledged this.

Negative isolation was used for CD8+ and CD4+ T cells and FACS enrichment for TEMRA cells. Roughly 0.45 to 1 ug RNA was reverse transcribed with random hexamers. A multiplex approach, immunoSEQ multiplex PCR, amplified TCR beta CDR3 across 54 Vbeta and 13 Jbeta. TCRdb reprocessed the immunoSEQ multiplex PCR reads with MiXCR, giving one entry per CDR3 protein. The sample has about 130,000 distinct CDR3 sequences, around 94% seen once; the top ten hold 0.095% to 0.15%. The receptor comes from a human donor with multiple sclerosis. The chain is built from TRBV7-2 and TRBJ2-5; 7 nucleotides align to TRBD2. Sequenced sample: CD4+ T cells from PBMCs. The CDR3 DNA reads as TGTGCCAGCAGCTTAAGCGACGGGGGGGAGACCCAGTACTTC. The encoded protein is CASSLSDGGETQYF.